Listed below are T cell receptor beta chains from one sample, sequenced in a study of patients and donors after allogeneic stem cell transplantation. TCRdb recomputed calls from the RT-PCR reads with MiXCR, one row per CDR3 protein. Here the sample spans about a million distinct CDR3 sequences, more than 15% being singletons. The sample taken for sequencing was blood, either unsorted or a sorted T cell fraction (not recorded which). The receptors were gathered from a human donor who was either an allogeneic HSCT recipient or a stem cell or donor lymphocyte infusion donor (not recorded which). It is not recorded whose cells these are; they may come from a transplant donor. Both conserved end residues are part of each CDR3. The D gene is left open where the match is weak. Clone sizes are given selectively: once, few, many, or a class where the clone is expanded.

DNA,CDR3,D,V,size,J
TGTGCCAGCACTAGACTAGCGGGAGTCTACGAGCAGTACTTC,CASTRLAGVYEQYF,TRBD2,TRBV27,many,TRBJ2-7
TGTGCCAGCAGCCAAGGTTTTCGGACGGATGGCTACACCTTC,CASSQGFRTDGYTF,NA,TRBV3-1,few,TRBJ1-2
TGTGCCAGCAGCGTTCACAGCCAGAACACCGGGGAGCTGTTTTTT,CASSVHSQNTGELFF,NA,TRBV9,few,TRBJ2-2
TGTGCCAGCAGCTTAACAGGGGAGCGTGGTGCTAACTATGGCTACACCTTC,CASSLTGERGANYGYTF,TRBD1,TRBV7-2,few,TRBJ1-2
TGCAGCGTTGTAAAAGCAACCTATGGCTACACCTTC,CSVVKATYGYTF,NA,TRBV29-1,NA,TRBJ1-2
TGTGCCAGCAGCCCGGGACTAAATGGCTACACCTTC,CASSPGLNGYTF,NA,TRBV7-2,NA,TRBJ1-2
TGTGCTAGTGGTTCCCATGTGACAGGTGTACCCAATCAGCCCCAGCATTTT,CASGSHVTGVPNQPQHF,NA,TRBV12-5,NA,TRBJ1-5
TGTGCCAGCAGTTACGCGGGTAGGAGCTACTCCTACGAGCAGTACTTC,CASSYAGRSYSYEQYF,NA,TRBV6-5,NA,TRBJ2-7
TGTGCCAGCAGTTTGCAGGGTTTGCGGTGGAACAATGAGCAGTTCTTC,CASSLQGLRWNNEQFF,NA,TRBV5-6,few,TRBJ2-1
TGTGCCAGCAGTTACCCACCTAGCGGGGATGCTTACAATGAGCAGTTCTTC,CASSYPPSGDAYNEQFF,TRBD2,TRBV6-5,few,TRBJ2-1
TGTGCCAGCAGCCCAGACAGGGTCAATGAGCAGTTCTTC,CASSPDRVNEQFF,TRBD1,TRBV12-3/TRBV12-4,many,TRBJ2-1
TGTGCCAGCAGCTTTTTGCAGGGCACAGATACGCAGTATTTT,CASSFLQGTDTQYF,NA,TRBV7-3,few,TRBJ2-3
TGTGCCAGCAGCTCCTGGGGAGGGATGAACACTGAAGCTTTCTTT,CASSSWGGMNTEAFF,NA,TRBV7-2,NA,TRBJ1-1
TGTGCCAGCAGGCCGTCGCCAAGGGGGCCGAACACCGGGGAGCTGTTTTTT,CASRPSPRGPNTGELFF,TRBD1,TRBV7-9,many,TRBJ2-2
TGTGCCAGCAGTTTAACAGGGGGGCCCTATGGCTACACCTTC,CASSLTGGPYGYTF,TRBD1,TRBV12-3/TRBV12-4,few,TRBJ1-2
TGCAGCGTTGCCCACTCGAACACTGAAGCTTTCTTT,CSVAHSNTEAFF,NA,TRBV29-1,many,TRBJ1-1